The next 17 T cell receptor beta chains were all read from a single sample in a study of long-term antiretroviral therapy in people with HIV. A v3.0 immunoSEQ assay was performed at survey level. Sequenced by immunoSEQ multiplex PCR; TCRdb stores in-frame clones only, minus some. The table lists 25,000 to 30,000 clones, over 90% of them singletons. Here the sequenced sample was unsorted PBMCs, taken almost 6.7 years after starting antiretroviral therapy. The receptors shown here come from a woman in her forties with HIV.

The CDR3 bases are TGTGCCAGCAGCGTAGCTGCGGGGGGGCCTTCCGGGGAGCTGTTTTTT. The encoded protein is CASSVAAGGPSGELFF. This sequence joins TRBV9 and TRBJ2-2, with TRBD2 matching 9 bases. Germline assignment: CDR1 SGDLS and CDR2 YYNGEE. The CDR3 has 16 amino acids. The trim removed 0 bases at V and 6 bases at J, leaving 6 bases unmatched.

The V call is TRBV6-1, the J call TRBJ1-5; TRBD1 matches at 9 bases. The CDR3 sequence is 14 residues long. Unmatched junction bases numbered 5, after V lost 4 bases and J lost 7 bases. Germline lookup yields CDR1 MNHNS and CDR2 SASEGT. Here the CDR3 reads CASSGSDRGQPQHF. As DNA, the CDR3 is TGTGCCAGCAGTGGATCGGACAGGGGACAGCCCCAGCATTTT.

CDR3 bases: TGTGCCAGCAGCCGGAGGGTCGGCCAAGAGACCCAGTACTTC. It encodes CASSRRVGQETQYF. The chain joins TRBV5-8 to TRBJ2-5, with D maybe TRBD2 (6 bases). This CDR3 is built from 14 residues. CDR1 is SGHTS, CDR2 YDEGEE, per germline. Trimming stripped 4 bases from V and 1 base from J, with 11 bases between.

This clone was picked up one time. The rearrangement links TRBV2 to TRBJ1-2; D perhaps matches TRBD1 (5 bases). The germline CDR1 and CDR2 sequences are SNHLY and FYNNEI. The CDR3 length is 14 residues. The V end lost 4 bases, the J end lost 6 bases, and 15 bases lay between the germline ends. The CDR3 nucleotides are TGTGCCAGCAGTGGGGTCGGGGGGTTACATGGCTACACCTTC. Amino acid sequence: CASSGVGGLHGYTF. Full variable domain (outside the CDR3, taken from reference TRBV2 and TRBJ1-2): EPEVTQTPSHQVTQMGQEVILRCVPISNHLYFYWYRQILGQKVEFLVSFYNNEISEKSEIFDDQFSVERPDGSNFTLKIRSTKLEDSAMYFCASSGVGGLHGYTFGSGTRLTVV.

This chain uses TRBV6-4 with TRBJ2-1, with TRBD2 matching over 10 bases. The CDR3 totals 15 residues. After removal of 6 bases from V and 7 bases from J, the junction contained 9 bases not matched to a gene. Germline CDR1 MRHNA, CDR2 SNTAGT. CDR3 DNA sequence: TGTGCCAGCAGGGACAGCGGGGGGGCCTTAAATGAGCAGTTCTTC. Translating gives CASRDSGGALNEQFF.

The genes are TRBV7-8 and TRBJ1-5, with TRBD1 as a possible D gene (5 bases). The CDR3 has 13 amino acids. Germline V gene sequence: CDR1 SGHVS, CDR2 FQNEAQ. Trimming removed 0 bases from V and 5 bases from J, with 5 bases in between. The CDR3 here is CASSLAQDQPQHF. CDR3 nucleotides: TGTGCCAGCAGCTTAGCACAGGATCAGCCCCAGCATTTT. Complete variable domain (other parts from reference TRBV7-8 and TRBJ1-5): GAGVSQSPRYKVAKRGQDVALRCDPISGHVSLFWYQQALGQGPEFLTYFQNEAQLDKSGLPSDRFFAERPEGSVSTLKIQRTQQEDSAVYLCASSLAQDQPQHFGDGTRLSIL.

V and J are TRBV30 and TRBJ1-4; D is perhaps TRBD1 (6 bases). V gave up 2 bases and J gave up 9 bases, with 19 bases separating them. The CDR3 has 15 amino acids. CDR1 and CDR2 from the germline V gene are GTSNPN and SVGIG (reference sequence). The CDR3 reads CAWSSGQTAQKKLFF. CDR3 sequence (DNA): TGTGCCTGGAGTTCAGGACAGACGGCCCAAAAAAAACTGTTTTTT.

This chain connects TRBV9 to TRBJ1-1; a possible D gene is TRBD1 (6 bases). Germline V gene data show CDR1 as SGDLS and CDR2 as YYNGEE. This CDR3 spans 14 amino acids. Trimming took 0 bases from V and 8 from J, leaving 14 bases between them. This CDR3 reads CASSVESGETEAFF. The CDR3 nucleotides read TGTGCCAGCAGCGTAGAATCAGGGGAAACAGAAGCTTTCTTT.

The CDR3 is CATGSPGGVETQYF. Here the CDR3 DNA reads TGTGCCACCGGGTCCCCAGGGGGGGTTGAGACCCAGTACTTC. V is TRBV15 and J is TRBJ2-5; D could derive from TRBD1 or TRBD2 (7 bases each). The CDR3 contains 14 residues. V lost 8 bases, J lost 5 bases, and 18 bases lay in between. Germline CDR1 is LNHNV and CDR2 is YYDKDF (reference sequence).

CDR3 nucleotides: TGTGCCAGCAGTCGGGGGGACAGGGGTAACACTGAAGCTTTCTTT. It translates to CASSRGDRGNTEAFF. The V and J genes are TRBV2 and TRBJ1-1, with 10 nucleotides matching TRBD1. In germline, CDR1 is SNHLY, CDR2 FYNNEI. With V trimmed by 5 bases and J by 2 bases, 5 bases remained unmatched. The CDR3 is made up of 15 amino acids.

In its sample, this clone was seen once. The chain has TRBV6-4 and TRBJ1-1; maybe TRBD1 (6 bases). V dropped 6 bases and J dropped 3 bases, with 14 bases sitting between them. Germline-derived CDR1 and CDR2 are MRHNA and SNTAGT. The CDR3 length is 14 residues. Written as DNA, the CDR3 is TGTGCCAGCAGCCCTACAGGGTTTGACACTGAAGCTTTCTTT. This translates into CASSPTGFDTEAFF.

The chain recombines TRBV4-2 with TRBJ2-5, with no clear D. CDR3 size: 13 residues. V was shortened by 0 bases and J by 9 bases, with 11 bases between the two germline ends. CDR1 is LGHNA, CDR2 YNFKEQ, per germline. The CDR3, as DNA: TGTGCCAGCAGCCAAGATAAACCGGCGCCCCAGTACTTC. This codes for CASSQDKPAPQYF.

The chain recombines TRBV7-9 with TRBJ2-7, with TRBD2 matching over 8 bases. V was clipped by 5 bases and J by 8 bases; unmatched bases: 11. CDR3 length equals 14 residues. Germline CDR1 reads SEHNR; CDR2 reads FQNEAQ (reference sequence). This chain's CDR3 is CASSPGGAGEKQYF. The CDR3 DNA is TGTGCCAGCAGCCCCGGGGGGGCCGGCGAAAAGCAGTACTTC.

V usage is TRBV30 and J usage is TRBJ1-2; 9 bases align to TRBD1. The CDR3 extends over 14 amino acids. CDR1 GTSNPN and CDR2 SVGIG come from the germline V gene (reference sequence). J gave up 6 bases and V 1 base, and 6 bases lay outside the gene matches. CDR3 bases: TGTGCCTGGAGTGCGACAGGGGGTTCAAATGGCTACACCTTC. Protein: CAWSATGGSNGYTF.

This clone was seen only a few times. This chain connects TRBV5-1 to TRBJ1-2; D gene unclear. CDR1 is SGHRS, CDR2 YFSETQ, per germline. The CDR3 totals 15 residues. V gave up 7 bases and J gave up 1 base, with 17 bases separating them. The CDR3 sequence: CASHPGETFNYGYTF. The CDR3 DNA is TGCGCCAGCCACCCCGGAGAGACCTTTAACTATGGCTACACCTTC.

The rearrangement uses TRBV5-4 and TRBJ1-2, with no clear D. Germline loops: CDR1 SGHNT, CDR2 YYREEE (reference sequence). V was clipped by 1 base and J by 2 bases, with 6 bases between them. The length of the CDR3 is 13 residues. In nucleotides, the CDR3 is TGTGCCAGCAGCTTGCGAGGGAACTATGGCTACACCTTC. Protein sequence: CASSLRGNYGYTF. Together with reference TRBV5-4 and TRBJ1-2, the CDR3 gives the full variable domain: ETGVTQSPTHLIKTRGQQVTLRCSSQSGHNTVSWYQQALGQGPQFIFQYYREEENGRGNFPPRFSGLQFPNYSSELNVNALELDDSALYLCASSLRGNYGYTFGSGTRLTVV.

J is TRBJ2-7 and V is TRBV5-6; the D is unclear. Germline V gene lookup returns CDR1 SGHDT and CDR2 YYEEEE. Trimming cost V 0 bases and J 1 base, with 8 bases left between them. The CDR3 is made up of 14 amino acids. The CDR3 protein is CASSLGRMSYEQYF. DNA for the CDR3: TGTGCCAGCAGCTTGGGAAGAATGTCCTACGAGCAGTACTTC.